One and the same sample provided the 4 T cell receptor beta chains below, sequenced in a study of T cells in women clearing cervical HPV infection. Here immunoSEQ multiplex PCR was the method, and the copy in TCRdb shows in-frame clones only, minus some. Its clone listing holds 15,000 to 20,000 clones. Sequenced: blood buffy coat. The receptors stem from a woman between 18 and 69 years old with a cervical HPV16 infection that either progressed to CIN3+ or cleared (not recorded which).

To note about this clone: The read gets to within 3 residues of the CDR3 end, and the germline J gene fills in the rest. The chain uses TRBV19 and TRBJ1-2; a weak D match, TRBD1 (5 bases). The CDR3 has 17 residues. From germline, CDR1 is LNHDA and CDR2 SQIVND (reference sequence). The DNA read from the CDR3 is TGTGCCACTTTACCCGTAGGATCTAGCGGGGGTAAAAATGAC. It codes for CATLPVGSSGGKND. The entire CDR3 protein reads CATLPVGSSGGKNDYTF.

Turning to this clone: The CDR3 extends 3 residues past the end of the read, so its final part is completed from the germline J gene. V is TRBV7-9 and J is TRBJ2-3; D unclear. The germline gives CDR1 SEHNR, CDR2 FQNEAQ (reference sequence). The CDR3 contains 13 residues. V was pared by 7 bases and J by 4 bases, with 12 bases between. The sequenced part of the CDR3 DNA is TGTGCCAGCACCCGGTCCCCCGCAGATACG. Protein: CASTRSPADT. The CDR3 in full is CASTRSPADTQYF.

Remarks on this clone: The read terminates 3 residues before the CDR3 end, so the remaining end is supplied by the germline J gene. V and J are TRBV19 and TRBJ2-7; 8 positions agree with TRBD1. CDR1 and CDR2 from the germline V gene are LNHDA and SQIVND (reference sequence). The CDR3 has 16 amino acids. Losses at the gene ends were 3 bases for V and 5 bases for J; bases not matched to a gene: 12. The sequenced CDR3 bases are TGTGCCAGTAGTATCTCATCCGGGACAGGCTCTGACGAG. The encoded protein is CASSISSGTGSDE. The whole CDR3 sequence reads CASSISSGTGSDEQYF.

On this clone itself: The read falls 3 residues short of the CDR3 end, and the missing part is taken from the germline J gene. The rearrangement links TRBV19 to TRBJ1-4, with TRBD1 as a possible D gene (6 bases). V shed 4 bases and J shed 7 bases, with 13 bases lying between them. The CDR3 has 14 residues. From germline, CDR1 is LNHDA and CDR2 SQIVND (reference sequence). The CDR3 here is CASSTTGFIEKLFF. CDR3 DNA (partial): TGTGCCAGTAGTACCACAGGGTTTATTGAAAAA.